This TCR beta chain was observed in a study of blood T cells in healthy people across ages. This clonotype was counted once. As yet, its antigen is unknown. It was with a sample-barcoded 5' primer and a J-beta primer mix that a second PCR of about 6 to 12 cycles was run. Each CDR3 protein is one row after TCRdb ran MiXCR on the 5' RACE reads. The sample holds around 280,000 distinct CDR3 sequences; roughly 26% are singletons and the top ten take approximately 28%. V dropped 7 bases and J dropped 7 bases, with 16 bases sitting between them. The CDR3 covers 13 residues. Germline-derived CDR1 and CDR2 are MDHEN and SYDVKM. Findings of the study overall: Using unsorted PBMCs precluded a conclusive naive versus antigen-experienced comparison.

The receptor was isolated from a woman aged 65 to 85 in good health. The J gene is TRBJ2-5, the V gene TRBV28; no reliable D call. Sequencing input: blood. The CDR3 sequence is CASNRAAIVTQYF. CDR3 sequence (DNA): TGTGCCAGCAATCGGGCAGCAATTGTGACCCAGTACTTC. Looking up the rest from reference TRBV28 and TRBJ2-5 gives the full variable domain: DVKVTQSSRYLVKRTGEKVFLECVQDMDHENMFWYRQDPGLGLRLIYFSYDVKMKEKGDIPEGYSVSREKKERFSLILESASTNQTSMYLCASNRAAIVTQYFGPGTRLLVL.